What follows are 25 T cell receptor beta chains derived from one specimen sequenced in a study of blood T cell repertoires in COVID-19. The method was immunoSEQ multiplex PCR; TCRdb's version includes in-frame clones alone and lacks a portion of them. The table includes under 150,000 clones, over 75% detected once. The sample consisted of PBMCs or T cells enriched from blood (not recorded which). Every receptor here comes from a man aged 50-59 years in a cohort exposed to, infected with or recovered from COVID-19 (not recorded which).

This clone came up a few times. The genes are TRBV7-8 and TRBJ1-5; D is possibly TRBD1 (5 bases). This CDR3 is built from 13 residues. Trimming removed 9 bases from V and 3 bases from J, with 12 bases in between. Per germline, CDR1 SGHVS and CDR2 FQNEAQ. The CDR3 nucleotides read TGTGCCAGTGGGGGAGGGGCCAATCAGCCCCAGCATTTT. This sequence encodes CASGGGANQPQHF.

The chain recombines TRBV7-9 with TRBJ1-1; TRBD1 agrees at 8 bases. Per germline, CDR1 SEHNR and CDR2 FQNEAQ (reference sequence). There are 14 residues in the CDR3. Trimming took 7 bases from V and 2 from J; bases not matched to a gene: 6. CDR3 protein: CASIRTGSNTEAFF. Here the CDR3 DNA reads TGTGCCAGCATCAGGACAGGGTCAAACACTGAAGCTTTCTTT.

V gene TRBV19 combines with J gene TRBJ1-2; TRBD1 aligns across 8 bases. CDR1 is LNHDA, CDR2 SQIVND, per germline (reference sequence). V lost 3 bases, J lost 8 bases, and 14 bases stayed unmatched. The CDR3 extends over 16 amino acids. The CDR3 is CASSMETGTGLGGYTF. For the CDR3, the DNA is TGTGCCAGTAGTATGGAAACCGGGACAGGCCTTGGGGGCTACACCTTC.

For the CDR3, the DNA is TGCGCCAGCAGGAAAGGACAGCAACCCAACACTGAAGCTTTCTTT. It codes for CASRKGQQPNTEAFF. This sequence joins TRBV10-2 and TRBJ1-1, with D possibly matching TRBD1 (6 bases). The CDR3 loop spans 15 amino acids. V lost 6 bases, J lost 2 bases, and 16 bases lay in between. Germline V CDR1 and CDR2: WSHSY, SAAADI.

This chain connects TRBV25-1 to TRBJ1-3, with D uncertain. The germline CDR1 and CDR2 sequences are MGHDK and SYGVNS. V lost 3 bases and J 2 bases, leaving 11 bases between the germline ends. The CDR3 loop spans 15 amino acids. CDR3 region: CASSDPIGAGNTIYF. The DNA for the CDR3 is TGTGCCAGCAGTGACCCAATCGGGGCTGGAAACACCATATATTTT.

V is TRBV7-2 and J is TRBJ2-7; TRBD1 matches at 7 bases. This CDR3 is built from 13 residues. The germline V gene has CDR1 SGHTA and CDR2 FQGNSA. Trimming removed 8 bases from V and 2 bases from J; junction bases left unmatched: 6. The CDR3 region is CASLGQPTYEQYF. DNA of the CDR3: TGTGCCAGCTTGGGACAGCCAACCTACGAGCAGTACTTC.

The chain links TRBV9 to TRBJ1-6; weak D call: TRBD1 (6 bases). Per germline, CDR1 SGDLS and CDR2 YYNGEE. V was shortened by 1 base and J by 6 bases, with 11 bases between the two germline ends. This CDR3 is built from 15 residues. The CDR3 DNA reads as TGTGCCAGCAGCGTATCGACAGGCGTTAATTCACCCCTCCACTTT. Translation gives CASSVSTGVNSPLHF.

V and J are TRBV18 and TRBJ1-2, with 10 bases fitting TRBD1. CDR3 length equals 15 residues. V lost 3 bases and J lost 5; bases outside the gene matches: 6. Germline loops: CDR1 KGHSH, CDR2 LQKENI. The CDR3 region is CASSPKDRGKYGYTF. CDR3 in DNA: TGTGCCAGCTCACCTAAGGACAGGGGGAAATATGGCTACACCTTC.

The chain uses TRBV11-2 and TRBJ2-1; tentative D call: TRBD2 (5 bases). Germline V CDR1 and CDR2: SGHAT, FQNNGV. CDR3 length: 14 amino acids. Trimming removed 2 bases at V and 6 bases at J, with 11 bases between. The CDR3: CASSLRGLGNEQFF. The CDR3 region has the DNA TGTGCCAGCAGCTTACGAGGGTTGGGCAATGAGCAGTTCTTC.

J is TRBJ2-1 and V is TRBV4-1; 15 positions agree with TRBD2. After removal of 0 bases from V and 7 bases from J, the junction contained 1 base not matched to a gene. Germline loops: CDR1 MGHRA, CDR2 YSYEKL. The CDR3 length is 16 residues. The CDR3, as DNA: TGCGCCAGCAGCCAAGATGGGACTAGCGGGAGGAATGAGCAGTTCTTC. Its protein is CASSQDGTSGRNEQFF.

The chain is built from TRBV18 and TRBJ2-5, with D possibly TRBD1 on 5 matching bases. Per the germline V gene, CDR1 is KGHSH and CDR2 is LQKENI. There are 17 residues in the CDR3. Trimming took off 1 base at V and 0 bases at J, with 15 bases between the two ends. The CDR3 is CASSPRLTVPNQETQYF. CDR3 coding DNA: TGTGCCAGCTCACCACGGTTGACAGTACCCAACCAAGAGACCCAGTACTTC.

V and J are TRBV28 and TRBJ2-1, with D perhaps matching TRBD2 (7 bases). Germline CDR1 MDHEN, CDR2 SYDVKM. The ends were cut back, 7 bases at V and 8 bases at J, with 15 bases in the middle. This CDR3 is built from 13 residues. This chain's CDR3 is CASTWGGWDEQFF. CDR3 sequence (DNA): TGTGCCAGCACCTGGGGGGGCTGGGATGAGCAGTTCTTC.

This chain uses TRBV5-1 with TRBJ2-7; 8 bases align to TRBD1. J gave up 1 base and V 4 bases, and 7 bases lay outside the gene matches. This CDR3 spans 15 amino acids. The germline V gene encodes CDR1 SGHRS and CDR2 YFSETQ. The CDR3 reads CASSPRTGSSYEQYF. In DNA form, the CDR3 reads TGCGCCAGCAGCCCCCGGACAGGGTCTTCCTACGAGCAGTACTTC.

The V gene is TRBV2, the J gene TRBJ2-3, with 10 bases fitting TRBD1. Germline assignment: CDR1 SNHLY and CDR2 FYNNEI. V trimming: 7 bases; J trimming: 10 bases; junction bases outside the gene matches: 11. This CDR3 is built from 14 residues. This chain's CDR3 is CASKGQGGRESQYF. The CDR3 bases are TGTGCCAGCAAAGGACAGGGGGGGAGAGAATCGCAGTATTTT.

The rearrangement links TRBV27 to TRBJ2-1; maybe TRBD1 (6 bases). This CDR3 has 16 residues. Germline assignment: CDR1 MNHEY and CDR2 SMNVEV (reference sequence). Trimming cost V 7 bases and J 4 bases, with 20 bases left between them. CDR3 sequence (DNA): TGTGCCAGCACCATTTCGTCGGACAGTTGGTACAATGAGCAGTTCTTC. This gives the protein CASTISSDSWYNEQFF.

This clone was picked up a small number of times. The chain employs TRBV7-3 and TRBJ2-1; D is possibly TRBD1 (7 bases). The CDR3 spans 16 residues. Germline CDR1 and CDR2: SGHTA and FQGTGA. Deletions cut 2 bases from V and 1 base from J, with 12 bases between. The CDR3 bases are TGTGCCAGCAGCTTAGGAGGGGGCGGGTCCTACAATGAGCAGTTCTTC. Translation: CASSLGGGGSYNEQFF.

The chain combines TRBV9 with TRBJ2-7; 9 bases agree with TRBD1. The V segment lost 4 bases and the J segment 7 bases; nucleotides outside the gene matches: 21. Per the germline V gene, CDR1 is SGDLS and CDR2 is YYNGEE. CDR3 size: 18 residues. The CDR3 loop is CASSPRGEDRGLFGEQYF. CDR3 nucleotides: TGTGCCAGCAGCCCCCGTGGAGAGGACAGGGGACTTTTTGGGGAGCAGTACTTC.

The gene calls are TRBV5-4 and TRBJ1-1; 7 bases agree with TRBD1. Germline V gene lookup returns CDR1 SGHNT and CDR2 YYREEE (reference sequence). The CDR3 runs to 16 residues. J gave up 0 bases and V 4 bases, and 9 bases lay outside the gene matches. CDR3 amino acids: CASSTGTERMNTEAFF. The CDR3 nucleotides read TGTGCCAGCAGCACGGGGACAGAGCGGATGAACACTGAAGCTTTCTTT.

The V call is TRBV27, the J call TRBJ2-3; D remains ambiguous. Trimming removed 5 bases from V and 0 bases from J, with 9 bases in between. The germline gives CDR1 MNHEY, CDR2 SMNVEV (reference sequence). The CDR3 length is 14 residues. CDR3 residues: CASSVSLSTDTQYF. For the CDR3, the DNA is TGTGCCAGCAGTGTTAGCCTTAGCACAGATACGCAGTATTTT.

The J gene is TRBJ1-2, the V gene TRBV2; maybe TRBD1 (5 bases). The V gene lost 2 bases and the J gene lost 8 bases, with 18 bases spanning the gap. This CDR3 has 15 residues. The germline V gene encodes CDR1 SNHLY and CDR2 FYNNEI. The DNA of the CDR3 is TGTGCCAGCAGTGAAAGTCGGGGGGTCCCTATAGGCTACACCTTC. Protein sequence: CASSESRGVPIGYTF.

V and J are TRBV7-9 and TRBJ2-1, with 7 bases matching TRBD1. In germline, CDR1 is SEHNR, CDR2 FQNEAQ (reference sequence). The V gene end was trimmed by 3 bases and the J gene end by 5 bases; junction bases not matched to a gene: 1. The length of the CDR3 is 13 residues. Here the CDR3 DNA reads TGTGCCAGCAGCTTGGGACAGAACAATGAGCAGTTCTTC. Residues: CASSLGQNNEQFF. Combining the CDR3 with reference TRBV7-9 and TRBJ2-1 gives the whole variable domain DTGVSQNPRHKITKRGQNVTFRCDPISEHNRLYWYRQTLGQGPEFLTYFQNEAQLEKSRLLSDRFSAERPKGSFSTLEIQRTEQGDSAMYLCASSLGQNNEQFFGPGTRLTVL.

The chain recombines TRBV6-4 with TRBJ1-3, with D perhaps TRBD1 (5 bases). The CDR3 contains 17 residues. Trimming left V 3 bases short and J 0 bases short, with 15 bases between. Looked up from germline, CDR1 is MRHNA and CDR2 is SNTAGT. CDR3 protein: CASSDQEGANSGNTIYF. The DNA for the CDR3 is TGTGCCAGCAGTGATCAGGAAGGGGCGAACTCTGGAAACACCATATATTTT.

This chain uses TRBV12-3 or TRBV12-4 with TRBJ1-2; no definite D call. The CDR3 covers 11 residues. The germline V and J ends were trimmed by 3 bases and 5 bases, with 4 bases remaining between them. CDR3 coding DNA: TGTGCCAGCAGTTTCTTGTATGGCTACACCTTC. Its protein is CASSFLYGYTF.

V is TRBV10-3 and J is TRBJ1-2; the D is unclear. The CDR3 is 11 residues long. V was shortened by 10 bases and J by 8 bases, with 14 bases between the two germline ends. The germline V gene encodes CDR1 ENHRY and CDR2 SYGVKD. CDR3 region: CASLLGTGYTF. CDR3 sequence (DNA): TGTGCCAGCCTGTTGGGCACCGGCTACACCTTC.

The J gene is TRBJ2-7, the V gene TRBV2, with a possible D match to TRBD2 (5 bases). From germline, CDR1 is SNHLY and CDR2 FYNNEI. The CDR3 is 15 amino acids. V lost 2 bases and J lost 2, with 13 bases in between. In nucleotides, the CDR3 is TGTGCCAGCAGTGAAAACCGGGAACGGACCTACGAGCAGTACTTC. The encoded protein is CASSENRERTYEQYF.